This T cell receptor beta chain was observed in a study of blood T cell repertoires in COVID-19. Seattle's enrolled individuals joined amid active infection and were then monitored longitudinally. Trimming stripped 1 base from V and 1 base from J, with 10 bases between. CDR3 length equals 15 residues. Germline CDR1 reads SEHNR; CDR2 reads FQNEAQ (reference sequence). Clones were sequenced by immunoSEQ multiplex PCR, and TCRdb holds only the in-frame ones, with some missing. The sample lists about 120,000 clones, 90% occurring once. This receptor was obtained from a woman aged 55-70 years with COVID-19, enrolled during active disease. Sequenced material: peripheral blood. The J gene is TRBJ1-1, the V gene TRBV7-9, with D maybe TRBD1 (5 bases). The CDR3 reads CASSLVLGENTEAFF. The CDR3 region has the DNA TGTGCCAGCAGCTTAGTGTTAGGGGAGAACACTGAAGCTTTCTTT.